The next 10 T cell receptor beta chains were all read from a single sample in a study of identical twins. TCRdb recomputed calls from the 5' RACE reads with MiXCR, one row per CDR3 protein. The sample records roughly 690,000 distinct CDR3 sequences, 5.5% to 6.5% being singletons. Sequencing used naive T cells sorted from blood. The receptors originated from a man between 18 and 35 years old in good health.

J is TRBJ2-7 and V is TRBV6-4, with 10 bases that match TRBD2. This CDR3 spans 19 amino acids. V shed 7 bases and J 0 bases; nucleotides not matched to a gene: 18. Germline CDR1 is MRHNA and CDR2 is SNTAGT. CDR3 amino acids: CASTDLSGTSEKSSYEQYF. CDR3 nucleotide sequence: TGTGCCAGCACCGACTTATCCGGGACTAGCGAAAAGAGCTCCTACGAGCAGTACTTC.

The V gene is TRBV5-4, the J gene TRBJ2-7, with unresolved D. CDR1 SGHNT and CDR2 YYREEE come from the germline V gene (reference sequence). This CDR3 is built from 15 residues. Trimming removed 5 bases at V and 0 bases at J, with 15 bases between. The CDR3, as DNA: TGTGCCAGCAGTCCCCGTGGGCCGAGCTCCTACGAGCAGTACTTC. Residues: CASSPRGPSSYEQYF.

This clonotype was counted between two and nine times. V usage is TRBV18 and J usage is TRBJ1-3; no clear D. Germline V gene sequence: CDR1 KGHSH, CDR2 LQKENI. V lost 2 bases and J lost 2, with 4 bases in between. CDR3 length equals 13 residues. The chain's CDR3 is CASSPTAGNTIYF. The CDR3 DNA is TGTGCCAGCTCACCAACGGCTGGAAACACCATATATTTT.

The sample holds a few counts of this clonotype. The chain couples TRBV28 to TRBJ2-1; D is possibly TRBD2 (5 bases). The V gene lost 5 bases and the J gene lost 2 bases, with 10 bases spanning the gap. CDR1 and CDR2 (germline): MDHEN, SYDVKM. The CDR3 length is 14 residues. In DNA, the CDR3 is TGTGCCAGCAGTATCCGGACTCCCTACAATGAGCAGTTCTTC. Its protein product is CASSIRTPYNEQFF.

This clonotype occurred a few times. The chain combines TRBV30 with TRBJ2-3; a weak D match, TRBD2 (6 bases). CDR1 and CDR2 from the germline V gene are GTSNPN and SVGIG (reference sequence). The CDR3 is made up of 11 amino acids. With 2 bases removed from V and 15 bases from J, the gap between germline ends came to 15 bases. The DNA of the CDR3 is TGTGCCTGGAGTCGGGCGGGGCCATTCTATTTT. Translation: CAWSRAGPFYF. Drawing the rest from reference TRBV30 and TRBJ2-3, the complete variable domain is SQTIHQWPATLVQPVGSPLSLECTVEGTSNPNLYWYRQAAGRGLQLLFYSVGIGQISSEVPQNLSASRPQDRQFILSSKKLLLSDSGFYLCAWSRAGPFYFGPGTRLTVL.

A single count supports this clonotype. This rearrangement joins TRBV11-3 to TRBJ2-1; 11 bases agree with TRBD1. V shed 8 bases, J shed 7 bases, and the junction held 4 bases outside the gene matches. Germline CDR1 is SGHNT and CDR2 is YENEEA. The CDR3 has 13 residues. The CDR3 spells CASVGQGVNEQFF. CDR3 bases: TGTGCCAGCGTGGGACAGGGGGTGAATGAGCAGTTCTTC.

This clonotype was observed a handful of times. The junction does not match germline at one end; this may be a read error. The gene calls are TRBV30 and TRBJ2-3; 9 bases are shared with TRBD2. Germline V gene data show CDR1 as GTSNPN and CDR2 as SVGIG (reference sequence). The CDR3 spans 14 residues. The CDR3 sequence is CAWGGLARTDTQYF. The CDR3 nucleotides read TGTGCCTGGGGAGGACTAGCGCGCACCGATACGCAGTATTTT.

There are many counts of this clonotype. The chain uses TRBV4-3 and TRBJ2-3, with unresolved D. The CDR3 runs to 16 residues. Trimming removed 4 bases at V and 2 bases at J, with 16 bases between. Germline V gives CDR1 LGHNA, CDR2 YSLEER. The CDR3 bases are TGCGCCAGCAGCCTATACTCTCCAGGATCCACAGATACGCAGTATTTT. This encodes CASSLYSPGSTDTQYF.

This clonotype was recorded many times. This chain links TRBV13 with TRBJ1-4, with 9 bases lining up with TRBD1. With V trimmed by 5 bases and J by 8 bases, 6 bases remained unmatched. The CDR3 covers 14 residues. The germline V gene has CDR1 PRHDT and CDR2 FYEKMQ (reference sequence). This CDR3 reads CASSQTGTGEKLFF. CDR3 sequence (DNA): TGTGCCAGCAGCCAGACCGGGACAGGGGAAAAACTGTTTTTT.

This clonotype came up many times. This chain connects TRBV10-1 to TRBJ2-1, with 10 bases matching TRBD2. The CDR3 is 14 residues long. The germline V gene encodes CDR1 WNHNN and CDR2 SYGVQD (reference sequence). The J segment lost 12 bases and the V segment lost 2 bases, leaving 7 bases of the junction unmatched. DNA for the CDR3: TGCGCCAGCAGTGAGAGTAGCGGGAGGACAGGGCAGTTCTTC. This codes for CASSESSGRTGQFF.